These T cell receptor beta chains were read from a single sample in a study of OX40 agonist ivuxolimab in advanced cancers. Profiled with immunoSEQ multiplex PCR; TCRdb holds only in-frame clones, not every one. This table has approximately 66,000 clones, 85% appearing once. The material was CD4+ or CD8+ T cells sorted from blood, obtained in a trial of the OX40 agonist ivuxolimab. These receptors originate from an adult with an advanced solid tumor such as melanoma, head and neck, liver or kidney cancer. Each CDR3 is given with its conserved first and last residue.

>TRBV20-1
CSATTSDTQYF
>TRBV11-2
CASSIAGELFF
>TRBV7-2
CASSYIAGGTTDTQYF
>TRBV11-3
CASSLPPEQFF
>TRBV27
CASRRGIEAFF
>TRBV9
CASSVAFGGGYNEQFF
>TRBV5-4
CASSAGGRQPETQYF
>TRBV5-1
CASSLGVDEKLFF
>TRBV7-2
CASSLEGQGVDEQYF
>TRBV4-1
CASSQVNRGTDTQYF
>TRBV7-2
CASSLTSGAADTQYF
>TRBV2
CASSVIRGNIQYF
>TRBV28
CATRTLAYEQYF
>TRBV28
CASSLLAGGLNEQFF
>TRBV19
CASSITGGPYNEQFF
>TRBV4-2
CASSQEVAGYNEQFF
>TRBV27
CASRNGGADSPLHF
>TRBV5-1
CASSLWGTDTQYF
>TRBV7-2
CASSQTSGSTDTQYF
>TRBV5-4
CASSLAGVEYGYTF
>TRBV7-9
CASSLAGSTYEQYF
>TRBV10-3
CAISEWDGTGELFF
>TRBV6-5
CASRPWGGDTQYF
>TRBV11-3
CASSLRQGRTEAFF
>TRBV19
CASSMGASWGTDTQYF
>TRBV6-1
CASSGDTAGNQPQHF
>TRBV11-2
CASSLGDYYNEQFF
>TRBV19
CASSIQVNTEAFF
>TRBV5-1
CASSLASGLEETQYF
>TRBV5-1
CASSSDRHYEQYF
>TRBV30
CAWSRTGTYEQYF
>TRBV6-5
CASSAGGSYEQYF
>TRBV7-3
CASSLVLGTGELFF
>TRBV28
CASSLSVGDRGRTGELFF
>TRBV11-3
CASSLLASTGELFF
>TRBV30
CARRVGGNEQFF
>TRBV7-6
CASSAGAGETTDTQYF
>TRBV28
CASSFRGRGREKLFF
>TRBV2
CASRDRAYGYTF
>TRBV11-3
CASSRGWDSYEQYF
>TRBV18
CASSPQDSAQGEQYF
>TRBV21-1
CASSPWGGYNEQFF
>TRBV11-2
CASTGQGNIQYF
>TRBV5-1
CASSSGGMNTEAFF
>TRBV7-2
CASSVEATQYF
>TRBV7-9
CASSFGQGDTEAFF
>TRBV6-6
CASSSTGRNTEAFF
>TRBV7-6
CASSLVSGYEQFF
>TRBV25-1
CASSRDRAPTVGPDTQYF
>TRBV4-3
CASSQDGGGLGGYTF
>TRBV7-3
CASSLGFTNEQFF
>TRBV5-6
CASSPYGGSNQPQHF
>TRBV5-1
CASSSRDRGNIQYF